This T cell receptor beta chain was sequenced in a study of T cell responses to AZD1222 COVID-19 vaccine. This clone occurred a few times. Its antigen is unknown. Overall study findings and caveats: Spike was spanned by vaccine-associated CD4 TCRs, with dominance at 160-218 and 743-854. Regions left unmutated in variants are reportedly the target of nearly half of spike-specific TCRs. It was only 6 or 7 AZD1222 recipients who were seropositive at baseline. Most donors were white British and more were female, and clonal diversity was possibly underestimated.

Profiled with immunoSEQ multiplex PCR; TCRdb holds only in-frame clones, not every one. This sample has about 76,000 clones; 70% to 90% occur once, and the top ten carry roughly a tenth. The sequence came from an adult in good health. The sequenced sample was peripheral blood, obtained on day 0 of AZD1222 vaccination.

CDR3 bases: TGTGCCAGCAGCTGGGGACTAGCGGACGCCTACGAGCAGTACTTC. Protein sequence: CASSWGLADAYEQYF. The chain employs TRBV5-4 and TRBJ2-7; 11 bases agree with TRBD2. The J segment lost 2 bases and the V segment lost 3 bases, leaving 4 bases of the junction unmatched. The germline V gene has CDR1 SGHNT and CDR2 YYREEE (reference sequence). The CDR3 runs to 15 residues.